This TCR beta chain was obtained from a study of T cell responses to AZD1222 COVID-19 vaccine. Study findings and constraints: In the spike-specific TCR repertoire, nearly half reportedly target unmutated variant regions. Clonal diversity was possibly underestimated, and white British individuals and females predominated among donors. Only five to seven AZD1222 recipients tested seropositive at baseline.

Measured with immunoSEQ multiplex PCR; TCRdb has only the in-frame clones, and not every one. The sample yields about 140,000 clones, roughly 90% seen once. Regarding this clone: What it binds is unknown.

With V trimmed by 4 bases and J by 5 bases, 7 bases remained unmatched. The CDR3 is 14 amino acids. CDR1 is SGDLS and CDR2 is YYNGEE in the germline V gene. The chain has TRBV9 and TRBJ1-2, with 8 bases matching TRBD1. This TCR was recovered from an adult in good health. The specimen comprised peripheral blood, sampled on day 0 of AZD1222 vaccination. The CDR3 DNA reads TGTGCCAGCAGCCCTAGACAGGGGAGATATGGCTACACCTTC. It translates to CASSPRQGRYGYTF.